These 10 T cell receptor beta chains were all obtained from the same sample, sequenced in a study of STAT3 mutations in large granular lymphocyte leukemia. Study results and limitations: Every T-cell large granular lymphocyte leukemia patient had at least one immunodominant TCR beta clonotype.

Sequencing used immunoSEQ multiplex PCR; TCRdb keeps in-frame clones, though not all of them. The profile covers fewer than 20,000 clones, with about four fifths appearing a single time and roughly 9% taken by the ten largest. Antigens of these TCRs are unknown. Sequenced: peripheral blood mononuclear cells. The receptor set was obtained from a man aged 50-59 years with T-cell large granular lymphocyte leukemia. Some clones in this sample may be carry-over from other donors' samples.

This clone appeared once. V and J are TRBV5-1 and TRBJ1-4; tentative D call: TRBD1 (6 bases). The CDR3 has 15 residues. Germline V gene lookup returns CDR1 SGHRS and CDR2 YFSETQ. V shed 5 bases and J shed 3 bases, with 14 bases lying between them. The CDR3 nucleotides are TGCGCCAGCAGGTGGGCGGACAGAGCTAATGAAAAACTGTTTTTT. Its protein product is CASRWADRANEKLFF.

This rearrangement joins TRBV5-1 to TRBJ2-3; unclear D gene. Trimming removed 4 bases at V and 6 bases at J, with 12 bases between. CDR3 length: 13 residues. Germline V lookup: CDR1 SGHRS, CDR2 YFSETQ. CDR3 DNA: TGCGCCAGCAGCCCCCCCCCGTCCGATACGCAGTATTTT. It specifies CASSPPPSDTQYF.

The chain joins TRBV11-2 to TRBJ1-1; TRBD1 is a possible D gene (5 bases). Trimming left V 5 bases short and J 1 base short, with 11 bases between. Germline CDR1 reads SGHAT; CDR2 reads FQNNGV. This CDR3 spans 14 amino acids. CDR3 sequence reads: CASSRGSGNTEAFF. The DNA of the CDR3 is TGTGCCAGCAGCCGGGGGTCGGGGAACACTGAAGCTTTCTTT. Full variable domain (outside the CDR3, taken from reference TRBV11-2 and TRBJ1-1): EAGVAQSPRYKIIEKRQSVAFWCNPISGHATLYWYQQILGQGPKLLIQFQNNGVVDDSQLPKDRFSAERLKGVDSTLKIQPAKLEDSAVYLCASSRGSGNTEAFFGQGTRLTVV.

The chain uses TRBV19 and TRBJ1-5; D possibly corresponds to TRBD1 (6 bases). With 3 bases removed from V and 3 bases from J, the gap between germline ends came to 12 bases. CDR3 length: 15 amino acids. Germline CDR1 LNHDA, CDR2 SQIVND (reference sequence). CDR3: CASSIGQGTNQPQHF. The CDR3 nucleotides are TGTGCCAGTAGTATCGGCCAGGGGACCAATCAGCCCCAGCATTTT.

The CDR3 nucleotides read TGCGCCAGCAGCTTCGCGGGGAGGGCCGACGAGCAGTACTTC. Translating gives CASSFAGRADEQYF. The chain carries TRBV5-1 and TRBJ2-7, with TRBD2 identical over 7 bases. Losses at the gene ends were 2 bases for V and 5 bases for J; bases not matched to a gene: 7. Germline V gene data show CDR1 as SGHRS and CDR2 as YFSETQ. This CDR3 spans 14 amino acids.

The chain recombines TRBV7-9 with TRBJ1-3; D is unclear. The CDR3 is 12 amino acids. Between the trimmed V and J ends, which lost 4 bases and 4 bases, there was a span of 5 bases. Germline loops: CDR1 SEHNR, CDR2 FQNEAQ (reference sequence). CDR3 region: CASSSEGNTIYF. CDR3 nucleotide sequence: TGTGCCAGCAGCTCTGAAGGAAACACCATATATTTT.

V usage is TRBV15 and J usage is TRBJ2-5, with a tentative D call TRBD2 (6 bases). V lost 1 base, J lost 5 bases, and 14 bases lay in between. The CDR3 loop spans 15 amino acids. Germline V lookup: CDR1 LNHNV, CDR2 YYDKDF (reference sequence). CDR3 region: CATSRVEGRSETQYF. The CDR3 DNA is TGTGCCACCAGCAGAGTGGAGGGGAGGAGTGAGACCCAGTACTTC.

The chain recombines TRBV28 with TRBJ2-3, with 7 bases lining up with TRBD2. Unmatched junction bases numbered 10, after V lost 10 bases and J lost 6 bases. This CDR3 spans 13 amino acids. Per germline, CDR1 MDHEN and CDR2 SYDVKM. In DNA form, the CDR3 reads TGTGCCATCATGGGCGGGAGCGGGGATACGCAGTATTTT. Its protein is CAIMGGSGDTQYF.

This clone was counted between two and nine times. This CDR3 reads CASSLERGSTDTQYF. The CDR3, as DNA: TGTGCCAGCAGCTTGGAACGGGGGAGCACAGATACGCAGTATTTT. This rearrangement joins TRBV5-4 to TRBJ2-3; a weak D match, TRBD2 (6 bases). CDR3 length: 15 amino acids. Trimming stripped 0 bases from V and 0 bases from J, with 8 bases between. In germline, CDR1 is SGHNT, CDR2 YYREEE (reference sequence). Looking up the rest from reference TRBV5-4 and TRBJ2-3 gives the full variable domain: ETGVTQSPTHLIKTRGQQVTLRCSSQSGHNTVSWYQQALGQGPQFIFQYYREEENGRGNFPPRFSGLQFPNYSSELNVNALELDDSALYLCASSLERGSTDTQYFGPGTRLTVL.

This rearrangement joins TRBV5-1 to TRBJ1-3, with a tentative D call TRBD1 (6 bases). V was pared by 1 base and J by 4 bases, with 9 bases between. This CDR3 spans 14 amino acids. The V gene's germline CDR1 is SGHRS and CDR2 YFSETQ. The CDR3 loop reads CASSLKGEGNTIYF. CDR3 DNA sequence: TGCGCCAGCAGCTTGAAGGGGGAGGGAAACACCATATATTTT.